One sample yielded the 2 T cell receptor beta chains listed below, sequenced in a study of identical twins. TCRdb used MiXCR to reprocess the 5' RACE reads, holding one entry per CDR3 protein. The data hold a few hundred thousand distinct CDR3 sequences, with about 13% observed a single time. These data also formed part of another study, on yellow fever vaccine responses in identical twins.

Sample: CD4+ T cells sorted from blood. These receptors were collected from a woman between 18 and 30 years old in good health.

J is TRBJ2-3 and V is TRBV24-1; TRBD2 matches at 12 bases. This CDR3 contains 16 residues. In germline, CDR1 is KGHDR, CDR2 SFDVKD. V shed 7 bases, J shed 0 bases, and the junction held 4 bases outside the gene matches. The CDR3 DNA is TGTGCCACCAGGGCAGGGACTAGCGGGAGCACAGATACGCAGTATTTT. Amino acids: CATRAGTSGSTDTQYF.

The rearrangement uses TRBV25-1 and TRBJ1-5; D might be TRBD1 (5 bases). The CDR3 consists of 14 residues. Germline V gives CDR1 MGHDK, CDR2 SYGVNS. With 4 bases removed from V and 6 bases from J, the gap between germline ends came to 13 bases. The CDR3 DNA follows: TGTGCCAGCAGTGGCCCGCAGGGCGCTCAGCCCCAGCATTTT. Translation: CASSGPQGAQPQHF.